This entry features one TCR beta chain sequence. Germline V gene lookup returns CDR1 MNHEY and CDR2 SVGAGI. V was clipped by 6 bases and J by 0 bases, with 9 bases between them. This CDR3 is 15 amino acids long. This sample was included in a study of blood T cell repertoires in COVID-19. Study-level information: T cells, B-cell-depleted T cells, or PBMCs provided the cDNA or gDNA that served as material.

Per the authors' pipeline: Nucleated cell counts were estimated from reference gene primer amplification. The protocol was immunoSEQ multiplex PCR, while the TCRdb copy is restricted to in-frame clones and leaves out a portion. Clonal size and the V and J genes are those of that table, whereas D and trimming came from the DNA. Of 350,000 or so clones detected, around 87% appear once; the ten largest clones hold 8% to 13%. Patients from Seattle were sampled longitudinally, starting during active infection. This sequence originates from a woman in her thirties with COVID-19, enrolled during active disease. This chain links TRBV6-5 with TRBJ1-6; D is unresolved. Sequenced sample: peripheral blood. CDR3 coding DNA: TGTGCCAGCAGGGGCCGTAGCTCCTATAATTCACCCCTCCACTTT. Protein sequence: CASRGRSSYNSPLHF.